Described below is a single T cell receptor (beta chain) sequence and its context. The source of the sample is a study of blood T cell repertoires in COVID-19. On the study more broadly: T cells, B-cell-depleted T cells, or PBMCs supplied cDNA or gDNA.

Germline-derived CDR1 and CDR2 are LGHDT and YNNKEL (reference sequence). The CDR3 length is 14 residues. The J segment lost 6 bases and the V segment lost 3 bases, leaving 6 bases of the junction unmatched. Seattle cases were enrolled at active infection and followed longitudinally. The method was immunoSEQ multiplex PCR; TCRdb's version includes in-frame clones alone and lacks a portion of them. Of about 200,000 clones listed, 82% are singletons. Input material: peripheral blood. The sequence came from a woman of 80 years or more with COVID-19, enrolled during active disease. The chain recombines TRBV3-1 (or the pseudogene TRBV3-2) with TRBJ2-5; 8 bases match TRBD2. The CDR3 DNA follows: TGTGCCAGCAGCCAGCGGACTAGCCGGCAGACCCAGTACTTC. As protein: CASSQRTSRQTQYF.